This T cell receptor (beta chain) was observed in a study of T cell repertoires in cytomegalovirus infection. Trimming pared 6 bases from V and 7 bases from J, leaving 16 bases between. This CDR3 contains 14 residues. Per the germline V gene, CDR1 is MNHNS and CDR2 is SASEGT. TCRdb fed the reads into MiXCR, producing one record per CDR3 protein. In the table there are about a million distinct CDR3 sequences, approximately 31% of which are singletons. For this clonotype: The antigen remains undetermined.

The chain joins TRBV6-1 to TRBJ1-5, with D uncertain. This TCR was sampled from a human donor in good health (CMV status not recorded). Some clones in this sample may be carry-over from other donors' samples. This specimen was cultured CD8+ T cells from PBMCs, taken from culture after CMV antigen stimulation. CDR3 DNA: TGTGCCAGCAGGGACCGGGCCCACGGCCAGCCCCAGCATTTT. This gives the protein CASRDRAHGQPQHF.